This T cell receptor (beta chain) emerged from a study of Tregs in tolerant kidney transplant recipients. Whole-study results and caveats: Activated donor B cell expansion appeared to reveal the most relevant donor-specific TCRbeta repertoire.

This clone was seen just once. Its cognate antigen is unknown. Sequencing was performed with immunoSEQ multiplex PCR; in TCRdb, only in-frame clones are kept and a portion is missing. The data show about 120,000 clones, with around nine tenths seen just once and approximately 0.6% held by the top ten. With V trimmed by 5 bases and J by 2 bases, 3 bases remained unmatched. The CDR3 is made up of 15 amino acids. Germline V gene sequence: CDR1 LNHDA, CDR2 SQIVND (reference sequence). Thawed PBMCs were FACS-sorted into unstimulated CD4+CD25+CD127- regulatory T cells, CD4+CD25- non-regulatory cells, CD4 and CD8 cells.

Sample: CD4+ T cells from blood. The chain employs TRBV19 and TRBJ2-1, with TRBD2 identical over 10 bases. The TCR originated in a human donor in good health. CDR3 sequence (DNA): TGTGCCAGTAGTGTGAGCGGGAGGGCCTACAATGAGCAGTTCTTC. Translating gives CASSVSGRAYNEQFF. The entire variable domain, with the rest obtained from reference TRBV19 and TRBJ2-1, is as follows: DGGITQSPKYLFRKEGQNVTLSCEQNLNHDAMYWYRQDPGQGLRLIYYSQIVNDFQKGDIAEGYSVSREKKESFPLTVTSAQKNPTAFYLCASSVSGRAYNEQFFGPGTRLTVL.